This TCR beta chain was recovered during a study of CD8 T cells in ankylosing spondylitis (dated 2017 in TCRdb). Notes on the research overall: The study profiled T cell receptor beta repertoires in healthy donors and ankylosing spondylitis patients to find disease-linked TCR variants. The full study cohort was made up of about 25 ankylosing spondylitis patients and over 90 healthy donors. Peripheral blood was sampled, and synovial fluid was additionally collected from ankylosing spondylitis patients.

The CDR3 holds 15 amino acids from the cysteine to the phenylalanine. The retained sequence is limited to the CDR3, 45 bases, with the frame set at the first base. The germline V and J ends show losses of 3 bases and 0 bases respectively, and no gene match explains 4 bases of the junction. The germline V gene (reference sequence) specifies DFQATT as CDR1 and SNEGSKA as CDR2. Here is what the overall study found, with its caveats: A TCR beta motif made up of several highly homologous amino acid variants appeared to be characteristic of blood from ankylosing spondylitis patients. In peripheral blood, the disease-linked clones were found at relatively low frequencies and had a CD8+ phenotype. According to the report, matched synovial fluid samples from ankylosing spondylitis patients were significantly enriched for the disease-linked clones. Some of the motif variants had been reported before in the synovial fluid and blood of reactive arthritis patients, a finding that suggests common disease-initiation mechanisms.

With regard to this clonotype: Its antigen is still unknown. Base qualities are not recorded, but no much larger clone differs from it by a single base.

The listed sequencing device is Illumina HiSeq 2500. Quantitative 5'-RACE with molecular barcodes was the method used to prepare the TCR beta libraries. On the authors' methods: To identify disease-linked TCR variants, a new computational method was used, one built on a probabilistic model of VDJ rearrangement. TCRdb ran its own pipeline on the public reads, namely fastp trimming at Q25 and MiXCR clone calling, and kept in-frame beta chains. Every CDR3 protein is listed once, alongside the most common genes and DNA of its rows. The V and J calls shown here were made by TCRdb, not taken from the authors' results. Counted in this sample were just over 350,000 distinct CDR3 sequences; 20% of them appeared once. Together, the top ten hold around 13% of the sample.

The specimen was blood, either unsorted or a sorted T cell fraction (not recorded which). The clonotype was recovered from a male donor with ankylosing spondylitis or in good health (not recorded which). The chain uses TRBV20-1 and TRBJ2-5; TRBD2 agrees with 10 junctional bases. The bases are TGCAGTGCTAGCGGACTAGCGGAATACCAAGAGACCCAGTACTTC. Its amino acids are CSASGLAEYQETQYF.